What follows is one TCR beta chain and its context. The antigen is unknown. These data come from a study of shared clonotypes between healthy human individuals. Each sample came from a Caucasian adult donor living in Nashville, Tennessee. Here immunoSEQ multiplex PCR was the method, and the copy in TCRdb shows in-frame clones only, minus some. The sample holds about 520,000 clones, approximately 82% seen once. Broader study findings: Expectations were that clonotype sharing among donors would be affected by sequencing depth.

Germline lookup yields CDR1 GTSNPN and CDR2 SVGIG (reference sequence). The length of the CDR3 is 14 residues. Trimming removed 3 bases from V and 3 bases from J; junction bases left unmatched: 5. Source material: PBMCs. This TCR was sampled from a woman aged 40 to 49 in good health. Some clones in this sample may be carry-over from other donors' samples. This sequence joins TRBV30 and TRBJ1-3, with 7 bases matching TRBD1. In DNA, the CDR3 is TGTGCCTGGAGCAGGGGGTCTGGTGGAAACACCATATATTTT. It codes for CAWSRGSGGNTIYF.